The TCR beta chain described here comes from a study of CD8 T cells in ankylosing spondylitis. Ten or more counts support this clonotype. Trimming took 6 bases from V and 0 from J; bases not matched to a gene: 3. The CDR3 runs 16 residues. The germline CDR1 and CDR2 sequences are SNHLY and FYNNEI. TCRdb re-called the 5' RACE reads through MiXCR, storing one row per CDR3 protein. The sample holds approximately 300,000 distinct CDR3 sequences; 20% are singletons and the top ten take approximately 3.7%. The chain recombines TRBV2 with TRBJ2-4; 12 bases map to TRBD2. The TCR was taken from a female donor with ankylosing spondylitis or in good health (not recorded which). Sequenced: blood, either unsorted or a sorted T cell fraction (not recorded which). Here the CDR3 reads CASREGLAGAKNIQYF. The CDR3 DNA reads TGTGCCAGCAGGGAGGGACTAGCGGGAGCCAAAAACATTCAGTACTTC.